The clone carrying this TCR beta chain appeared a few times. A process of 5'RACE template switching, which added a universal primer site and UMIs, was used to make TCR cDNA. TCRdb reprocessed the 5' RACE reads with MiXCR, giving one entry per CDR3 protein. The sample gives over 65,000 distinct CDR3 sequences, about an eighth of which show up once; approximately 23% is in the top ten. The data are from a study of T cells after yellow fever vaccination. About the research overall: Fractions of low cell number were prepared using SMART-Seq v4 Ultra Low Input. Study-level points and caveats: It was a small share of clonotypes that appeared in both CD4 and CD8 compartments.

Germline CDR1 is LGHNA and CDR2 is YNFKEQ. The CDR3 consists of 13 residues. V gave up 7 bases and J gave up 6 bases; unmatched junction bases: 3. V and J are TRBV4-2 and TRBJ2-2, with 9 bases aligning to TRBD1. Sequenced here: CD8+ T cells not binding an NS4B(214-222) dextramer, sorted from PBMCs, sampled approximately 20 days after the first yellow fever vaccination. This TCR was sampled from a man between 18 and 35 years old who received the YFV17D yellow fever vaccine. CDR3 DNA: TGTGCCAGCACCACAGGGGGCGCCGGGGAGCTGTTTTTT. This translates into CASTTGGAGELFF.